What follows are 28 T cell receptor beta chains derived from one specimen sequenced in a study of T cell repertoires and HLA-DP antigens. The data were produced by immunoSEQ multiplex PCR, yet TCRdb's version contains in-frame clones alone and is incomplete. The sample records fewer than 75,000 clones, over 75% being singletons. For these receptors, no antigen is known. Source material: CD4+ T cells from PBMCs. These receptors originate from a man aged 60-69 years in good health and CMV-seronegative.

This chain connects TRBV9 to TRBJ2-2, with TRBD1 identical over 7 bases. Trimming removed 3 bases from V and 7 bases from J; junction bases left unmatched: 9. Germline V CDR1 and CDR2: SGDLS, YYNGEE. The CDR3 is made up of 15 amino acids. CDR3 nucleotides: TGTGCCAGCAGCGAGGGACAGAGAAGGGGCGGGGAGCTGTTTTTT. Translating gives CASSEGQRRGGELFF.

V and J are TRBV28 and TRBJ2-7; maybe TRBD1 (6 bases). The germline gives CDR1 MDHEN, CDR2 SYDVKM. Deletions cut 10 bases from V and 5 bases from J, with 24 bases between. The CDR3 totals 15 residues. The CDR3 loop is CATRTETLKDDEQYF. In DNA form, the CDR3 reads TGTGCCACCCGGACAGAGACGTTAAAGGACGACGAGCAGTACTTC.

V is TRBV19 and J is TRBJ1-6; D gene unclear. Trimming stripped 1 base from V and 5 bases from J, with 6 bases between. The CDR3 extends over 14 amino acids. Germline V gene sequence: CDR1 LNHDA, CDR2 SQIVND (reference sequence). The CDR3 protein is CASSIGGNNSPLHF. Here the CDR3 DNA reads TGTGCCAGTAGTATAGGTGGGAATAATTCACCCCTCCACTTT.

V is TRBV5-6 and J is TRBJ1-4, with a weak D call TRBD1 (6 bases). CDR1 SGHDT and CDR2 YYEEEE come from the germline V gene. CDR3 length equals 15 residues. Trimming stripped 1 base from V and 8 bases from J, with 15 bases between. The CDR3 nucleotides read TGTGCCAGCAGCTTGATAACAGGGAGGGGAGAAAAACTGTTTTTT. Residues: CASSLITGRGEKLFF.

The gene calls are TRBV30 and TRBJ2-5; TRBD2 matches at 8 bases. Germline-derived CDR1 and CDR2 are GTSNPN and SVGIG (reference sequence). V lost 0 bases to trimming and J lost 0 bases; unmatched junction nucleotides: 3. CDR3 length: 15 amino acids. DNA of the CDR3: TGTGCCTGGAGTGTAGCGGGGGCCAACCAAGAGACCCAGTACTTC. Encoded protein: CAWSVAGANQETQYF.

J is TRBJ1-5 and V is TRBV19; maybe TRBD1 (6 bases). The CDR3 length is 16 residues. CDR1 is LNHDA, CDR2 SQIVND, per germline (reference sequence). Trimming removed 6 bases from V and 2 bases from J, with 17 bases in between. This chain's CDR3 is CASRPGTRYGNQPQHF. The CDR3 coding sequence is TGTGCCAGTAGGCCCGGGACACGCTATGGCAATCAGCCCCAGCATTTT.

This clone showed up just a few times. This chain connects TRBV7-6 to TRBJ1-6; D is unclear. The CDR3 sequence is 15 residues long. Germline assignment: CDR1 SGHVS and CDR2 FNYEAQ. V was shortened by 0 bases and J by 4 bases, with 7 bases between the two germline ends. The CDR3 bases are TGTGCCAGCAGCTTAGCAGGGAGGTATAATTCACCCCTCCACTTT. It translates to CASSLAGRYNSPLHF.

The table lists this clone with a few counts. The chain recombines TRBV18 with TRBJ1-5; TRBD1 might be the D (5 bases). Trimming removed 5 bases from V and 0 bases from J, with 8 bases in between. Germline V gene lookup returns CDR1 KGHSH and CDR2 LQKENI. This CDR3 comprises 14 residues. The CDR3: CASSMGDSNQPQHF. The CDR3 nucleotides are TGTGCCAGCTCAATGGGGGATAGCAATCAGCCCCAGCATTTT.

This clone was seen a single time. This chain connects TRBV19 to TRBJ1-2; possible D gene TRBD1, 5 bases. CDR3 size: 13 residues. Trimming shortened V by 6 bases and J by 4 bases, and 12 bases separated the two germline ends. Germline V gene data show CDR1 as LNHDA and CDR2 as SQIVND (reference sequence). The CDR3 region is CASSNQGGYGYTF. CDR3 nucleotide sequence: TGTGCCAGTAGCAACCAGGGTGGCTATGGCTACACCTTC.

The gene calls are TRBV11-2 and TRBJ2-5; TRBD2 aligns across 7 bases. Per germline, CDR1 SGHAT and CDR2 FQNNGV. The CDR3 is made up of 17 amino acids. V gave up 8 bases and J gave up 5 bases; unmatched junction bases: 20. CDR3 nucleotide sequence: TGTGCCAGCGGTCGAAATCCTAGCGGCAGTTTAGGGGAGACCCAGTACTTC. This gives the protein CASGRNPSGSLGETQYF.

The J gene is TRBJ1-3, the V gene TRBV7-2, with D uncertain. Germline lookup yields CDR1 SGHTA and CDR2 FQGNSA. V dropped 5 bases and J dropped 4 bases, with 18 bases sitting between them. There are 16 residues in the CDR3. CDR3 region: CASSPRGPQAGNTIYF. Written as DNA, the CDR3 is TGTGCCAGCAGCCCCCGCGGGCCTCAAGCCGGAAACACCATATATTTT.

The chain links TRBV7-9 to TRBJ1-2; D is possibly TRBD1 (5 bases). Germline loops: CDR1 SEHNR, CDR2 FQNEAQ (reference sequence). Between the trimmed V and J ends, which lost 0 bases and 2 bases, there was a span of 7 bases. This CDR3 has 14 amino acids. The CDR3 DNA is TGTGCCAGCAGCTTAGCGGGGGTCAACTATGGCTACACCTTC. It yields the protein CASSLAGVNYGYTF.

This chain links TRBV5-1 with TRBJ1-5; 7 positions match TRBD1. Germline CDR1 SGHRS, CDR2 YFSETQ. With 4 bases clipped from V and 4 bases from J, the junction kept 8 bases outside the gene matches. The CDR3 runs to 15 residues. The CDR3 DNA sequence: TGCGCCAGCAGCCCATTAGGGGGCCAAAATCAGCCCCAGCATTTT. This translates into CASSPLGGQNQPQHF.

Written as DNA, the CDR3 is TGTGCCAGCAGCTTAGTCCCCCTAGCGGGGGGCCACTCCTACAATGAGCAGTTCTTC. This codes for CASSLVPLAGGHSYNEQFF. J is TRBJ2-1 and V is TRBV11-2; 11 nucleotides align to TRBD2. Germline CDR1 and CDR2: SGHAT and FQNNGV. Trimming at V came to 1 base and at J to 0 bases, leaving 8 bases not matched to a gene. The CDR3 is made up of 19 amino acids.

CDR3 region: CASSRGVGQAEKLFF. The DNA of the CDR3 is TGTGCCAGCAGTCGAGGTGTGGGGCAAGCTGAAAAACTGTTTTTT. This rearrangement joins TRBV2 to TRBJ1-4; D may be TRBD1 (5 bases). The CDR3 covers 15 residues. Germline assignment: CDR1 SNHLY and CDR2 FYNNEI. V was shortened by 5 bases and J by 7 bases, with 17 bases between the two germline ends. The variable domain in full, completed from reference TRBV2 and TRBJ1-4, reads EPEVTQTPSHQVTQMGQEVILRCVPISNHLYFYWYRQILGQKVEFLVSFYNNEISEKSEIFDDQFSVERPDGSNFTLKIRSTKLEDSAMYFCASSRGVGQAEKLFFGSGTQLSVL.

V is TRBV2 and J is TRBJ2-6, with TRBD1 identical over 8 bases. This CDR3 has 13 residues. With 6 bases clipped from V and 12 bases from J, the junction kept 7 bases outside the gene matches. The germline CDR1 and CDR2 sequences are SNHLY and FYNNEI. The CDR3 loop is CASREDRVAVLTF. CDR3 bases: TGTGCCAGCAGAGAGGACAGGGTGGCCGTCCTGACTTTC.

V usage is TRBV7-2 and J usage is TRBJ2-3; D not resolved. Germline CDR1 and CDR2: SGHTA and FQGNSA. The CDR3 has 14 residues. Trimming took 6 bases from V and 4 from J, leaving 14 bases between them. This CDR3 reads CASRPLGDSDTQYF. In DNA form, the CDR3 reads TGTGCCAGCAGGCCACTTGGTGATTCAGATACGCAGTATTTT.

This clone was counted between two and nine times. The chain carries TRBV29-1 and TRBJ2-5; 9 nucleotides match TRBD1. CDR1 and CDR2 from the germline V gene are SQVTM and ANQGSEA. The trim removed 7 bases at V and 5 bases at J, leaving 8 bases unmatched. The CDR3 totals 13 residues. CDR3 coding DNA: TGCAGCGCCCGGGACAGGGTGAAGGAGACCCAGTACTTC. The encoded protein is CSARDRVKETQYF.

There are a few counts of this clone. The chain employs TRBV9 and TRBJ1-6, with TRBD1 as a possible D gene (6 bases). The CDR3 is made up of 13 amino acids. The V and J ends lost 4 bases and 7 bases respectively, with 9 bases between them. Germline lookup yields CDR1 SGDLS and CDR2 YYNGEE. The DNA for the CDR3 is TGTGCCAGCAGCACGGACAGCAATTCACCCCTCCACTTT. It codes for CASSTDSNSPLHF. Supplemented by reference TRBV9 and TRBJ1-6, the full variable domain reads DSGVTQTPKHLITATGQRVTLRCSPRSGDLSVYWYQQSLDQGLQFLIQYYNGEERAKGNILERFSAQQFPDLHSELNLSSLELGDSALYFCASSTDSNSPLHFGNGTRLTVT.

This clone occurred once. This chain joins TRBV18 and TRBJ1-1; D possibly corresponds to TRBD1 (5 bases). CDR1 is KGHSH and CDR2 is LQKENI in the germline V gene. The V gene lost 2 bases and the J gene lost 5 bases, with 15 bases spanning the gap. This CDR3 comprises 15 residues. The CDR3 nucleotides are TGTGCCAGCTCACCAGGTAGAGGAGGGGAGACTGAAGCTTTCTTT. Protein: CASSPGRGGETEAFF.

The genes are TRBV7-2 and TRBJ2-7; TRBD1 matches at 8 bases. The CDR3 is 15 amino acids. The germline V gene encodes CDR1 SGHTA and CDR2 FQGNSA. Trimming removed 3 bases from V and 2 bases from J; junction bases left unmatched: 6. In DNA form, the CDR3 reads TGTGCCAGCAGCTTTTCGGACAGGGCAACCTACGAGCAGTACGTC. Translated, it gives CASSFSDRATYEQYV.

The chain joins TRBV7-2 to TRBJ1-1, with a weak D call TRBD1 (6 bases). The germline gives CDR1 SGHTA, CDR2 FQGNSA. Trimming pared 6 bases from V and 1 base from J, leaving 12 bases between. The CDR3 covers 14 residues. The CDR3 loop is CASRRGVSNTEAFF. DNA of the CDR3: TGTGCCAGCAGGAGGGGGGTGTCGAACACTGAAGCTTTCTTT. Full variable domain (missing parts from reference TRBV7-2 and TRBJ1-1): GAGVSQSPSNKVTEKGKDVELRCDPISGHTALYWYRQSLGQGLEFLIYFQGNSAPDKSGLPSDRFSAERTGGSVSTLTIQRTQQEDSAVYLCASRRGVSNTEAFFGQGTRLTVV.

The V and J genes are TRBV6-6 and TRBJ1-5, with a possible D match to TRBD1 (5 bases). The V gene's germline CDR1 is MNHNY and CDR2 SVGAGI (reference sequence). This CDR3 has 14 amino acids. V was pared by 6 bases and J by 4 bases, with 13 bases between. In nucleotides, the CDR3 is TGTGCCAGCAGACCCCAGGGACTTAATCAGCCCCAGCATTTT. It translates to CASRPQGLNQPQHF.

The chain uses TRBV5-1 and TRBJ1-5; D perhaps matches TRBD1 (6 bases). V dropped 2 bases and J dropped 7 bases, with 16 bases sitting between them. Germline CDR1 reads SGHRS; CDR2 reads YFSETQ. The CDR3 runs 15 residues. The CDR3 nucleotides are TGCGCCAGCAGCTTACAGGGTCTAGCTTGGCAGCCCCAGCATTTT. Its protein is CASSLQGLAWQPQHF.

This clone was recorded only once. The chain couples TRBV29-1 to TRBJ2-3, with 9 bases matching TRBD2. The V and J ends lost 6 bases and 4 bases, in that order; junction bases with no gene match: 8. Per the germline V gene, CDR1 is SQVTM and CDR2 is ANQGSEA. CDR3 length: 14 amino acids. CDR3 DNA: TGCAGCGTGCAAGCGGGGGGATCGGCAGATACGCAGTATTTT. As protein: CSVQAGGSADTQYF.

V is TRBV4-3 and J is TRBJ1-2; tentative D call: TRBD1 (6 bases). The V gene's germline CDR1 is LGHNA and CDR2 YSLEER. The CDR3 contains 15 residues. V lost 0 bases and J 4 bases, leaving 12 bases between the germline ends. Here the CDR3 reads CASSQEGGLGYGYTF. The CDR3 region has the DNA TGCGCCAGCAGCCAAGAGGGGGGGCTGGGCTATGGCTACACCTTC.

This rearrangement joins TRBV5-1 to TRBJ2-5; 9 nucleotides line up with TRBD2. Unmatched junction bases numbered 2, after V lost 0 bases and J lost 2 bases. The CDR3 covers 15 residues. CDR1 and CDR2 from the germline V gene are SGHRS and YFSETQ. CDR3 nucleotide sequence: TGCGCCAGCAGCTTGGGGCTAGCGGGACAAGAGACCCAGTACTTC. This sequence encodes CASSLGLAGQETQYF.

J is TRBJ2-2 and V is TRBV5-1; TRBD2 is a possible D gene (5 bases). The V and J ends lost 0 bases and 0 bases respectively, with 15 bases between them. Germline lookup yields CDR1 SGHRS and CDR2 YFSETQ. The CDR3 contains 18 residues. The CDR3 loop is CASSLARLWETNTGELFF. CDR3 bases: TGCGCCAGCAGCTTGGCCCGGTTGTGGGAGACGAACACCGGGGAGCTGTTTTTT.